This T cell receptor beta chain was documented in a study of blood T cell repertoires in COVID-19. This CDR3 contains 13 residues. Germline loops: CDR1 LNHDA, CDR2 SQIVND (reference sequence). V lost 5 bases, J lost 4 bases, and 4 bases stayed unmatched. Measured with immunoSEQ multiplex PCR; TCRdb has only the in-frame clones, and not every one. Of about 69,000 clones in the sample, almost 80% are singletons; the top ten hold 16%. The chain employs TRBV19 and TRBJ2-5; 7 bases agree with TRBD1. The source material was peripheral blood. This sequence originates from a man between 60 and 75 years old with acute or convalescent COVID-19. The CDR3 reads CASSLDRRETQYF. In nucleotides, the CDR3 is TGTGCCAGTAGTTTGGACAGGAGAGAGACCCAGTACTTC.